Following are 17 T cell receptor beta chains from one sample sequenced in a study of CD8 T cells in Susac syndrome. The RNA input was roughly 0.45 to 1 ug, and it was reverse transcribed with random hexamers. From the immunoSEQ multiplex PCR reads, TCRdb called clonotypes with MiXCR, one entry per CDR3 protein. The data show around 80,000 distinct CDR3 sequences, around nine tenths seen once. Sequenced sample: CD8+ T cells from PBMCs. These receptors were taken from a human donor with multiple sclerosis.

The chain joins TRBV6-5 to TRBJ2-7; TRBD1 agrees at 7 bases. J gave up 2 bases and V 4 bases, and 17 bases lay outside the gene matches. The CDR3 is made up of 18 amino acids. The V gene's germline CDR1 is MNHEY and CDR2 SVGAGI. The CDR3 spells CASSSDLLGQAYPYEQYF. DNA for the CDR3: TGTGCCAGCAGTTCCGATCTCCTTGGACAGGCCTACCCCTACGAGCAGTACTTC.

This chain uses TRBV27 with TRBJ2-2, with D perhaps matching TRBD2 (6 bases). The CDR3 consists of 14 residues. Germline-derived CDR1 and CDR2 are MNHEY and SMNVEV (reference sequence). V was clipped by 3 bases and J by 4 bases, with 9 bases between them. The CDR3 region is CASSLGLSTGELFF. The CDR3, as DNA: TGTGCCAGCAGTTTGGGACTTTCCACCGGGGAGCTGTTTTTT.

A single count supports this clonotype. The chain couples TRBV4-1 to TRBJ2-5; 12 bases line up with TRBD2. The CDR3 runs to 18 residues. The junction had 9 bases not matched to a gene; V was cut back by 0 bases and J by 4 bases. The V gene's germline CDR1 is MGHRA and CDR2 YSYEKL. The CDR3 spells CASSQEGLAGGPGETQYF. The CDR3 DNA reads TGCGCCAGCAGCCAAGAAGGGCTAGCGGGAGGGCCGGGAGAGACCCAGTACTTC.

The V and J genes are TRBV7-8 and TRBJ1-2; unclear D gene. Per germline, CDR1 SGHVS and CDR2 FQNEAQ. Trimming removed 1 base at V and 8 bases at J, with 8 bases between. The CDR3 is 12 amino acids. CDR3 nucleotide sequence: TGTGCCAGCAGCTTAGGAGGGCAAGGCTACACCTTC. Protein product: CASSLGGQGYTF.

The rearrangement uses TRBV7-2 and TRBJ2-5; 11 bases agree with TRBD2. The CDR3 runs to 17 residues. Germline V CDR1 and CDR2: SGHTA, FQGNSA. V dropped 2 bases and J dropped 1; count of bases not matched to a gene: 6. CDR3 protein: CASSLRASGGRQETQYF. CDR3 bases: TGTGCCAGCAGCTTAAGGGCTAGCGGGGGGCGCCAAGAGACCCAGTACTTC.

In this sample, this clonotype turned up once. The chain employs TRBV5-6 and TRBJ2-7, with D possibly being TRBD2 (6 bases). The V end lost 1 base, the J end lost 2 bases, and 10 bases lay between the germline ends. This CDR3 spans 14 amino acids. CDR1 and CDR2 (germline): SGHDT, YYEEEE. CDR3 sequence: CASSLSAGTYEQYF. The CDR3 nucleotides are TGTGCCAGCAGCTTGAGTGCGGGGACCTACGAGCAGTACTTC.

For the CDR3, the DNA is TGCGCCAGCAGCCCCGGGCTATCCGACTCCTACGAGCAGTACTTC. It encodes CASSPGLSDSYEQYF. The chain recombines TRBV4-3 with TRBJ2-7; D remains ambiguous. The CDR3 has 15 amino acids. The germline CDR1 and CDR2 sequences are LGHNA and YSLEER. The ends were cut back, 4 bases at V and 0 bases at J, with 13 bases in the middle.

This clonotype turned up a few times. J is TRBJ2-7 and V is TRBV24-1, with TRBD1 identical over 8 bases. V lost 0 bases, J lost 1 base, and 16 bases stayed unmatched. Germline-derived CDR1 and CDR2 are KGHDR and SFDVKD. CDR3 length: 20 residues. Here the CDR3 reads CATSDLRCRGRTGDSYEQYF. DNA of the CDR3: TGTGCCACCAGTGATTTGAGGTGCAGGGGGCGAACGGGAGATTCCTACGAGCAGTACTTC.

The rearrangement uses TRBV4-3 and TRBJ2-7; TRBD2 aligns across 10 bases. V was clipped by 1 base and J by 4 bases; unmatched bases: 4. Germline values: CDR1 LGHNA, CDR2 YSLEER. The CDR3 has 15 amino acids. The CDR3 DNA follows: TGCGCCAGCAGCCAAGGCCCTAGCGGGAGTTACGAGCAGTACTTC. This translates into CASSQGPSGSYEQYF.

The J gene is TRBJ2-5, the V gene TRBV2; unclear D gene. V was cut by 6 bases and J by 5 bases, with 13 bases left in between. Germline lookup yields CDR1 SNHLY and CDR2 FYNNEI. The CDR3 has 13 amino acids. The CDR3 region is CASSDPRFETQYF. The CDR3 DNA reads as TGTGCCAGCAGCGACCCCCGGTTTGAGACCCAGTACTTC.

The chain uses TRBV18 and TRBJ2-7; unclear D gene. Germline CDR1 reads KGHSH; CDR2 reads LQKENI. V shed 0 bases and J shed 1 base, with 4 bases lying between them. This CDR3 is 13 amino acids long. The CDR3 region has the DNA TGTGCCAGCTCACCACCGTTTTCCTACGAGCAGTACTTC. Translating gives CASSPPFSYEQYF. The whole variable domain, filled in from reference TRBV18 and TRBJ2-7, reads NAGVMQNPRHLVRRRGQEARLRCSPMKGHSHVYWYRQLPEEGLKFMVYLQKENIIDESGMPKERFSAEFPKEGPSILRIQQVVRGDSAAYFCASSPPFSYEQYFGPGTRLTVT.

In its sample, this clonotype was seen a few times. V is TRBV30 and J is TRBJ2-7, with D uncertain. The germline CDR1 and CDR2 sequences are GTSNPN and SVGIG (reference sequence). V was trimmed by 3 bases and J by 3 bases, leaving 6 bases between them. The CDR3 is 11 residues long. The chain's CDR3 is CAWRHGYEQYF. In nucleotides, the CDR3 is TGTGCCTGGAGACATGGCTACGAGCAGTACTTC.

This sequence joins TRBV24-1 and TRBJ2-2, with no clear D. The CDR3 length is 13 residues. V lost 1 base, J lost 3 bases, and 2 bases lay in between. Germline loops: CDR1 KGHDR, CDR2 SFDVKD. The CDR3 here is CATSDFDTGELFF. The CDR3 region has the DNA TGTGCCACCAGTGATTTCGACACCGGGGAGCTGTTTTTT.

The rearrangement joins TRBV12-3 or TRBV12-4 to TRBJ2-7; 9 bases fit TRBD1. Unmatched junction bases numbered 11, after V lost 5 bases and J lost 3 bases. The CDR3 sequence is 16 residues long. The CDR3 region has the DNA TGTGCCAGCAGTGAAACCCCGGGACAGGGACTCTACGAGCAGTACTTC. This sequence encodes CASSETPGQGLYEQYF.

This chain links TRBV13 with TRBJ2-5; TRBD1 might be the D (5 bases). There are 12 residues in the CDR3. V lost 9 bases and J 3 bases, leaving 11 bases between the germline ends. Germline CDR1 PRHDT, CDR2 FYEKMQ (reference sequence). The CDR3 coding sequence is TGTGCCAGTCAGGGTACGGAAGAGACCCAGTACTTC. This gives the protein CASQGTEETQYF.

The chain has TRBV13 and TRBJ2-7; D is undetermined. Germline V gene lookup returns CDR1 PRHDT and CDR2 FYEKMQ (reference sequence). The ends were cut back, 5 bases at V and 6 bases at J, with 11 bases in the middle. This CDR3 is 12 amino acids long. The DNA for the CDR3 is TGTGCCAGCAGCCAAAGGGTAAGCGAGCAGTACTTC. It is translated as CASSQRVSEQYF.

The rearrangement links TRBV4-1 to TRBJ2-1; 9 bases line up with TRBD1. Trimming cost V 4 bases and J 9 bases; bases outside gene matches: 13. The CDR3 extends over 16 amino acids. Germline V gene sequence: CDR1 MGHRA, CDR2 YSYEKL. The DNA for the CDR3 is TGCGCCAGCAGCCCATACCTGACAGGGGGAAAGGGTGAGCAGTTCTTC. This gives the protein CASSPYLTGGKGEQFF.